The 15 T cell receptor beta chains reported below all come from one sample, sequenced in a study of radiotherapy plus CTLA-4 blockade in lung cancer. Libraries were prepared by immunoSEQ multiplex PCR; TCRdb keeps only in-frame clonotypes and omits some of them. Found here are some 70,000 clones, about 85% of them singletons; the top ten hold approximately 4.1%. Specimen: peripheral blood, collected from a patient treated with radiotherapy plus ipilimumab. These receptors originate from a human donor with non-small cell lung cancer who had a partial response to radiotherapy plus ipilimumab.

The rearrangement joins TRBV29-1 to TRBJ2-5; a possible D gene is TRBD2 (6 bases). Between the trimmed V and J ends, which lost 1 base and 3 bases, there was a span of 21 bases. Germline V lookup: CDR1 SQVTM, CDR2 ANQGSEA. The CDR3 spans 17 residues. CDR3: CSVEVPALAVVKETQYF. As DNA, the CDR3 is TGCAGCGTTGAAGTCCCCGCTTTAGCGGTCGTAAAAGAGACCCAGTACTTC.

V usage is TRBV7-2 and J usage is TRBJ1-5; 10 nucleotides agree with TRBD1. The CDR3 has 15 amino acids. In germline, CDR1 is SGHTA, CDR2 FQGNSA. The junction had 7 bases not matched to a gene; V was cut back by 5 bases and J by 6 bases. CDR3 in DNA: TGTGCCAGCAGCCCCGACAGGGGGCTAGTTCAGCCCCAGCATTTT. This translates into CASSPDRGLVQPQHF. Combining the CDR3 with reference TRBV7-2 and TRBJ1-5 gives the whole variable domain GAGVSQSPSNKVTEKGKDVELRCDPISGHTALYWYRQSLGQGLEFLIYFQGNSAPDKSGLPSDRFSAERTGGSVSTLTIQRTQQEDSAVYLCASSPDRGLVQPQHFGDGTRLSIL.

V gene TRBV7-3 combines with J gene TRBJ2-5; TRBD2 matches at 7 bases. Germline trimming cut 2 bases from V and 4 bases from J; bases unmatched to any gene: 1. Per germline, CDR1 SGHTA and CDR2 FQGTGA. CDR3 length equals 13 residues. This CDR3 is CASSLWGGETQYF. CDR3 nucleotides: TGTGCCAGCAGCTTATGGGGGGGAGAGACCCAGTACTTC.

V usage is TRBV6-5 and J usage is TRBJ2-7; 13 bases fit TRBD2. With 4 bases clipped from V and 6 bases from J, the junction kept 6 bases outside the gene matches. The length of the CDR3 is 15 residues. In germline, CDR1 is MNHEY, CDR2 SVGAGI. CDR3: CASSSPGLAGTEQYF. The CDR3, as DNA: TGTGCCAGCAGTTCCCCGGGACTAGCGGGAACCGAGCAGTACTTC.

The chain recombines TRBV5-1 with TRBJ2-1; 8 bases fit TRBD2. The trim removed 4 bases at V and 8 bases at J, leaving 8 bases unmatched. The germline CDR1 and CDR2 sequences are SGHRS and YFSETQ. This CDR3 is built from 14 residues. The CDR3 region has the DNA TGCGCCAGCAGCCTACGGACTAGCCCCCATGAGCAGTTCTTC. As protein: CASSLRTSPHEQFF.

This chain joins TRBV6-1 and TRBJ2-5; D is possibly TRBD2 (6 bases). In germline, CDR1 is MNHNS, CDR2 SASEGT. This CDR3 has 15 amino acids. Trimming pared 4 bases from V and 2 bases from J, leaving 14 bases between. The CDR3 DNA sequence: TGTGCCAGCAGTGTCACCCGGGACTTACAAGAGACCCAGTACTTC. It encodes CASSVTRDLQETQYF.

The chain links TRBV6-4 to TRBJ2-7; 9 nucleotides match TRBD2. Trimming removed 6 bases from V and 5 bases from J; junction bases left unmatched: 8. Per the germline V gene, CDR1 is MRHNA and CDR2 is SNTAGT. This CDR3 has 14 residues. CDR3: CASRFCSGRHEQYF. DNA for the CDR3: TGTGCCAGCAGGTTTTGTAGCGGGAGACACGAGCAGTACTTC.

The rearrangement uses TRBV19 and TRBJ1-4; 7 bases fit TRBD1. Per the germline V gene, CDR1 is LNHDA and CDR2 is SQIVND (reference sequence). CDR3 length: 13 residues. The trim removed 8 bases at V and 5 bases at J, leaving 5 bases unmatched. The CDR3 DNA reads as TGTGCCAGTTCGGACAGGTACAATGAAAAACTGTTTTTT. It codes for CASSDRYNEKLFF.

The CDR3 DNA follows: TGTGCCAGCAGCTCGAGGGAGACCCAGTACTTC. Translated: CASSSRETQYF. The chain joins TRBV5-6 to TRBJ2-5; D gene unclear. Trimming removed 3 bases from V and 5 bases from J, with 5 bases in between. CDR3 size: 11 residues. Per germline, CDR1 SGHDT and CDR2 YYEEEE.

The chain uses TRBV5-1 and TRBJ2-2; TRBD2 is a possible D gene (5 bases). The V gene's germline CDR1 is SGHRS and CDR2 YFSETQ. This CDR3 has 15 residues. V lost 1 base to trimming and J lost 0 bases, with 7 bases between them. In DNA form, the CDR3 reads TGCGCCAGCAGCTTGCAGCGGCCGAACACCGGGGAGCTGTTTTTT. Residues: CASSLQRPNTGELFF.

The genes are TRBV10-3 and TRBJ2-2; 12 bases agree with TRBD1. The trim removed 8 bases at V and 6 bases at J, leaving 4 bases unmatched. CDR1 and CDR2 (germline): ENHRY, SYGVKD. The CDR3 has 14 amino acids. In DNA form, the CDR3 reads TGTGCCATCGGGGACAGGGGGCGGGCCGGGGAGCTGTTTTTT. Amino acid sequence: CAIGDRGRAGELFF.

A single count supports this clone. V is TRBV19 and J is TRBJ2-1; TRBD2 matches at 7 bases. V trimming: 9 bases; J trimming: 9 bases; junction bases outside the gene matches: 14. Germline V gives CDR1 LNHDA, CDR2 SQIVND (reference sequence). The CDR3 has 14 residues. The CDR3 region has the DNA TGTGCCAGCCGATGGGAGGGGCGGAACGGTGAGCAGTTCTTC. Protein sequence: CASRWEGRNGEQFF.

The rearrangement uses TRBV2 and TRBJ2-2, with 8 bases identical to TRBD1. Trimming cost V 11 bases and J 6 bases; bases outside gene matches: 11. Per the germline V gene, CDR1 is SNHLY and CDR2 is FYNNEI. The CDR3 spans 14 residues. This CDR3 reads CAGGQGRGAGELFF. The CDR3 DNA reads as TGTGCCGGAGGACAGGGCCGAGGGGCCGGGGAGCTGTTTTTT.

The rearrangement uses TRBV6-1 and TRBJ2-7; 9 bases line up with TRBD1. V lost 11 bases, J lost 2 bases, and 7 bases stayed unmatched. This CDR3 contains 13 residues. Germline values: CDR1 MNHNS, CDR2 SASEGT. The CDR3 loop reads CAGQGSAAYEQYF. In nucleotides, the CDR3 is TGTGCCGGACAGGGGTCCGCGGCCTACGAGCAGTACTTC.

This clone was observed a few times. The chain joins TRBV2 to TRBJ1-2; TRBD1 is a possible D gene (6 bases). Germline values: CDR1 SNHLY, CDR2 FYNNEI. CDR3 length equals 13 residues. V lost 1 base and J 8 bases, leaving 11 bases between the germline ends. The CDR3 here is CASSEGGQDGYTF. CDR3 sequence (DNA): TGTGCCAGCAGTGAAGGGGGGCAAGACGGCTACACCTTC.